The count of the clone carrying this T cell receptor (beta chain) is one. Its matching antigen is unknown. CDR3 length: 13 residues. These data are taken from a study of T cells in localized non-small cell lung cancer. Findings of the study overall: Median detection of top 100 tumor clones in adjacent lung was 55 to 60 clones. One tumor region alone was sequenced, and heterogeneity therefore remains possible.

This table comes from immunoSEQ multiplex PCR, and its TCRdb copy is limited to in-frame clones, with some not included. The sample lists approximately 31,000 clones, 78% occurring once. The rearrangement uses TRBV21-1 and TRBJ2-7; the D segment call TRBD2 is taken from the table without a DNA check. TRBV21-1 is designated a pseudogene. The origin of this receptor is a male donor aged 60 or older with stage II squamous cell lung carcinoma. The source was peripheral blood, collected before any cancer treatment. CDR3 protein: CAMGGRVPYEQYF. The CDR3 DNA follows: TGTGCCATGGGGGGTAGAGTCCCCTACGAGCAGTACTTC.